One and the same sample provided the 27 T cell receptor beta chains below, sequenced in a study of immune characterization of retroperitoneal liposarcoma. MiXCR, run by TCRdb on the PCR reads, gives a single entry per CDR3 protein. The profile shows about 2,300 distinct CDR3 sequences, 40% to 45% of them singletons. The sample taken for sequencing was tumor tissue. The receptors were sampled from a male donor with retroperitoneal liposarcoma.

The genes are TRBV6-1 and TRBJ2-1; D may correspond to TRBD1 or TRBD2 (5 bases each). There are 14 residues in the CDR3. V was trimmed by 8 bases and J by 4 bases, leaving 15 bases between them. Germline values: CDR1 MNHNS, CDR2 SASEGT. CDR3 coding DNA: TGTGCCAGCTCCGGGACCCGACAGTACAATGAGCAGTTCTTC. Translated: CASSGTRQYNEQFF.

This chain connects TRBV7-2 to TRBJ2-2; no clear D gene. The V and J ends lost 9 bases and 0 bases respectively, with 8 bases between them. CDR1 and CDR2 from the germline V gene are SGHTA and FQGNSA. The length of the CDR3 is 13 residues. In nucleotides, the CDR3 is TGTGCCAGAGACTCACCGAACACCGGGGAGCTGTTTTTT. This encodes CARDSPNTGELFF.

This clonotype was observed a handful of times. The chain links TRBV6-1 to TRBJ2-3; D uncertain. The germline V gene encodes CDR1 MNHNS and CDR2 SASEGT. V dropped 3 bases and J dropped 5 bases, with 9 bases sitting between them. CDR3 size: 13 residues. CDR3 sequence (DNA): TGTGCCAGCAGTGATCAAGTTGGAGATACGCAGTATTTT. Amino acids: CASSDQVGDTQYF.

The chain is built from TRBV6-5 and TRBJ2-1; D perhaps matches TRBD1 (5 bases). With 6 bases removed from V and 9 bases from J, the gap between germline ends came to 24 bases. CDR1 and CDR2 (germline): MNHEY, SVGAGI. This CDR3 contains 16 residues. CDR3 protein: CASRPRGLPSRAEQFF. CDR3 in DNA: TGTGCCAGCAGACCTAGGGGCTTACCGTCTCGCGCTGAGCAGTTCTTC.

This clonotype is medium-sized in the sample. An end of the junction does not agree with germline; a read error may underlie this. The gene calls are TRBV6-6 and TRBJ2-1, with TRBD1 matching over 7 bases. Germline loops: CDR1 MNHNY, CDR2 SVGAGI (reference sequence). This CDR3 spans 11 amino acids. CDR3 residues: CASSTGQVRLF. The CDR3 region has the DNA TGTGCCAGCAGTACAGGACAGGTTAGGCTCTTC.

J is TRBJ2-1 and V is TRBV5-1; weak D call: TRBD2 (6 bases). The J call could be wrong; TRBJ2-7 is a better fit for the DNA end. CDR1 and CDR2 (germline): SGHRS, YFSETQ. CDR3 length: 14 amino acids. CDR3 residues: CASSLEEGRDEQYF. CDR3 nucleotides: TGCGCCAGCAGCTTGGAGGAGGGTCGCGACGAGCAGTACTTC.

This chain connects TRBV12-3 or TRBV12-4 to TRBJ2-3; D remains unclear. This CDR3 is built from 15 residues. V lost 7 bases to trimming and J lost 2 bases, with 16 bases between them. The CDR3 region has the DNA TGTGCCAGCACACCGCCAGGAACCCTCACAGATACGCAGTATTTT. This sequence encodes CASTPPGTLTDTQYF.

The chain joins TRBV6-5 to TRBJ2-2, with D possibly TRBD2 on 7 matching bases. Trimming left V 2 bases short and J 6 bases short, with 19 bases between. This CDR3 region has 17 residues. Germline V gene lookup returns CDR1 MNHEY and CDR2 SVGAGI. As DNA, the CDR3 is TGTGCCAGCAGTTACGCGGGGAGGGGGTATGTCCCCGGGGAGCTGTTTTTT. This translates into CASSYAGRGYVPGELFF.

The chain couples TRBV27 to TRBJ2-1; no clear D. Trimming left V 9 bases short and J 10 bases short, with 13 bases between. This CDR3 is 11 amino acids long. Per germline, CDR1 MNHEY and CDR2 SMNVEV (reference sequence). CDR3 coding DNA: TGTGCCAGTTCGACCGGATGGGAGCAGTTCTTC. Protein: CASSTGWEQFF.

This clonotype is medium-sized (0.01 to 0.1%) within its sample. The V gene is TRBV7-2, the J gene TRBJ2-1; perhaps TRBD1 as D (6 bases). The closer fit of TRBJ2-7 to the DNA end suggests the J call may be wrong. From germline, CDR1 is SGHTA and CDR2 FQGNSA. This CDR3 has 20 residues. CDR3 bases: TGTGCCAGCAGCTTTATGACAGGTTTTTCCCGGTGGAGGCCCGGCAATGAGCAGTACTTC. Its translation is CASSFMTGFSRWRPGNEQYF.

The chain joins TRBV4-1 to TRBJ2-4, with D tentatively TRBD1 (6 bases). The DNA end favors TRBJ2-7, so the J call may be wrong. This CDR3 spans 15 amino acids. Germline V gene data show CDR1 as MGHRA and CDR2 as YSYEKL. CDR3 nucleotide sequence: TGCGCCAGCAGCCAAGAAAGAGGACAGCACTACGAGCAGTACTTC. This codes for CASSQERGQHYEQYF.

The chain joins TRBV3-1 to TRBJ1-3; no definite D call. This CDR3 region has 14 residues. V gave up 3 bases and J gave up 0 bases, with 6 bases separating them. Germline assignment: CDR1 LGHDT and CDR2 YNNKEL (reference sequence). The CDR3 is CASSQGVSGNTIYF. CDR3 DNA: TGTGCCAGCAGCCAGGGCGTCTCTGGAAACACCATATATTTT.

V and J are TRBV7-9 and TRBJ2-5; 9 nucleotides agree with TRBD1. The CDR3 is 16 residues long. The germline V gene encodes CDR1 SEHNR and CDR2 FQNEAQ (reference sequence). Trimming removed 2 bases from V and 4 bases from J; junction bases left unmatched: 8. The CDR3 DNA reads as TGTGCCAGCAGCTTATTGTGGACAGGGGTTCGAGAGACCCAGTACTTC. It is translated as CASSLLWTGVRETQYF.

J is TRBJ2-5 and V is TRBV7-2; no clear D gene. V was clipped by 4 bases and J by 11 bases, with 23 bases between them. There are 15 residues in the CDR3. In germline, CDR1 is SGHTA, CDR2 FQGNSA. The CDR3 nucleotides are TGTGCCAGCAGCTCCGTAAGAGACCAAGGGAATGAGCAGTACTTC. As protein: CASSSVRDQGNEQYF. Full variable domain (missing parts from reference TRBV7-2 and TRBJ2-5): GAGVSQSPSNKVTEKGKDVELRCDPISGHTALYWYRQSLGQGLEFLIYFQGNSAPDKSGLPSDRFSAERTGGSVSTLTIQRTQQEDSAVYLCASSSVRDQGNEQYFGPGTRLLVL.

This clonotype showed up just a few times. J is TRBJ2-1 and V is TRBV6-1; D possibly corresponds to TRBD2 (5 bases). The CDR3 has 18 amino acids. Germline V CDR1 and CDR2: MNHNS, SASEGT. Trimming cost V 6 bases and J 0 bases, with 21 bases left between them. This chain's CDR3 is CASREREWLDSSYNEQFF. CDR3 DNA sequence: TGTGCCAGCAGAGAAAGGGAGTGGTTGGATAGCTCCTACAATGAGCAGTTCTTC.

V gene TRBV12-3 or TRBV12-4 combines with J gene TRBJ2-1; D is undetermined. The germline V and J ends were trimmed by 4 bases and 0 bases, with 7 bases remaining between them. The CDR3 consists of 14 residues. The DNA for the CDR3 is TGTGCCAGCAGTTCGACTGGCTCCTACAATGAGCAGTTCTTC. Translated, it gives CASSSTGSYNEQFF.

The gene calls are TRBV27 and TRBJ2-1; TRBD2 matches at 15 bases. J gave up 12 bases and V 2 bases, and 5 bases lay outside the gene matches. CDR1 is MNHEY and CDR2 is SMNVEV in the germline V gene (reference sequence). CDR3 length equals 15 residues. The CDR3 reads CASSLGLAGGLGQFF. Written as DNA, the CDR3 is TGTGCCAGCAGTTTAGGACTAGCGGGAGGGCTTGGGCAGTTCTTC.

This clonotype is medium-sized within its sample. The chain employs TRBV7-2 and TRBJ2-2; perhaps TRBD1 as D (6 bases). The CDR3 loop spans 15 amino acids. Trimming removed 2 bases from V and 7 bases from J, with 14 bases in between. Germline CDR1 reads SGHTA; CDR2 reads FQGNSA. The CDR3 reads CASSLKAGASGELFF. DNA of the CDR3: TGTGCCAGCAGCTTAAAGGCAGGGGCTAGCGGGGAGCTGTTTTTT.

This clonotype was found a few times. The rearrangement joins TRBV7-2 to TRBJ2-5; the D is unclear. In germline, CDR1 is SGHTA, CDR2 FQGNSA. The CDR3 consists of 13 residues. Trimming took 3 bases from V and 11 from J, leaving 16 bases between them. The CDR3 reads CASSFWGSNEQYF. DNA for the CDR3: TGTGCCAGCAGCTTCTGGGGATCCAATGAGCAGTACTTC.

The rearrangement uses TRBV11-2 and TRBJ2-1, with 10 bases aligning to TRBD2. Germline lookup yields CDR1 SGHAT and CDR2 FQNNGV. After removal of 7 bases from V and 4 bases from J, the junction contained 10 bases not matched to a gene. The CDR3 consists of 16 residues. CDR3 bases: TGTGCCAGCACCATAGCGGGGGGTTTTGCGTACAATGAGCAGTTCTTC. Its translation is CASTIAGGFAYNEQFF. Together with reference TRBV11-2 and TRBJ2-1, the CDR3 gives the full variable domain: EAGVAQSPRYKIIEKRQSVAFWCNPISGHATLYWYQQILGQGPKLLIQFQNNGVVDDSQLPKDRFSAERLKGVDSTLKIQPAKLEDSAVYLCASTIAGGFAYNEQFFGPGTRLTVL.

By share of the sample, this clonotype is large. The chain employs TRBV10-1 and TRBJ2-3, with a weak D call TRBD1 (5 bases). V was shortened by 0 bases and J by 4 bases, with 8 bases between the two germline ends. CDR1 and CDR2 from the germline V gene are WNHNN and SYGVQD (reference sequence). The CDR3 consists of 14 residues. CDR3 DNA sequence: TGCGCCAGCAGTGAGTCGACAGAGGCAGATACGCAGTATTTT. It is translated as CASSESTEADTQYF.

By share of the sample, this clonotype is medium-sized (0.01 to 0.1%). The chain employs TRBV5-5 and TRBJ2-1, with TRBD2 matching over 14 bases. The CDR3 is 17 amino acids. V shed 4 bases and J 4 bases; nucleotides not matched to a gene: 7. The germline gives CDR1 SGHKS, CDR2 YYEKEE (reference sequence). The CDR3 spells CASSEGLAGVFYNEQFF. The CDR3 DNA reads TGTGCCAGCAGCGAGGGACTAGCGGGAGTGTTTTACAATGAGCAGTTCTTC.

This clonotype is judged medium-sized. This rearrangement joins TRBV6-4 to TRBJ2-1; TRBD2 is a possible D gene (6 bases). The DNA end favors TRBJ2-5, so the J call may be wrong. CDR1 is MRHNA and CDR2 is SNTAGT in the germline V gene. The CDR3 runs 13 residues. CDR3 region: CASSADAGGTQYF. In nucleotides, the CDR3 is TGTGCCAGCAGCGCGGACGCCGGGGGGACCCAGTACTTC.

Sample share makes this clonotype large. This chain connects TRBV6-1 to TRBJ1-1; D might be TRBD1 (5 bases). V lost 4 bases and J lost 8, with 17 bases in between. Germline CDR1 MNHNS, CDR2 SASEGT. This CDR3 is 14 amino acids long. DNA of the CDR3: TGTGCCAGCAGTGTTACGGGGGTCCGTTTAGAAGCTTTCTTT. This sequence encodes CASSVTGVRLEAFF.

The CDR3 here is CASNKGPLSYEQFF. For the CDR3, the DNA is TGTGCCAGCAACAAAGGACCGCTCTCCTACGAGCAGTTCTTC. V and J are TRBV11-3 and TRBJ2-1; D is unresolved. The V gene's germline CDR1 is SGHNT and CDR2 YENEEA. The V gene lost 7 bases and the J gene lost 10 bases, with 20 bases spanning the gap. CDR3 length: 14 amino acids.

In its sample, this clonotype was seen once. The genes are TRBV27 and TRBJ1-6, with no clear D. This CDR3 is built from 18 residues. CDR1 and CDR2 (germline): MNHEY, SMNVEV (reference sequence). V was cut by 4 bases and J by 0 bases, with 16 bases left in between. CDR3 coding DNA: TGTGCCAGCAGTTCCCGACTGGACCGAGGCTCCTATAATTCACCCCTCCACTTT. Protein: CASSSRLDRGSYNSPLHF.

Within the sample, this clonotype is large. The chain joins TRBV6-1 to TRBJ2-2; D ambiguous. The CDR3 has 13 amino acids. V was clipped by 2 bases and J by 3 bases, with 4 bases between them. Looked up from germline, CDR1 is MNHNS and CDR2 is SASEGT. CDR3 residues: CASSEKDTGELFF. The CDR3 region has the DNA TGTGCCAGCAGTGAAAAGGACACCGGGGAGCTGTTTTTT.